This entry lists 10 T cell receptor beta chains sequenced from one sample in a study of beta chain features in type 1 diabetes. Study-wide points: Type 1 diabetes patients showed a moderate but significant shortening of TCRB CDR3s in all four CD4+ subsets.

No antigen has been assigned to these receptors. Every bit of the isolated RNA underwent reverse transcription, so sequencing read expressed TCRB transcripts. Libraries were prepared by immunoSEQ multiplex PCR; TCRdb keeps only in-frame clonotypes and omits some of them. The table includes some 350,000 clones, roughly 12% detected once. Sample: naive CD4+ T cells from blood. All receptors come from a woman under 30 with type 1 diabetes.

V and J are TRBV4-1 and TRBJ2-7, with TRBD1 as a possible D gene (6 bases). This CDR3 spans 10 amino acids. Per germline, CDR1 MGHRA and CDR2 YSYEKL. The CDR3 reads CASSPRQERV. In nucleotides, the CDR3 is TGCGCCAGCAGCCCTCGACAGGAAAGGGTC.

The rearrangement joins TRBV6-1 to TRBJ2-7; 7 positions agree with TRBD2. Trimming cost V 0 bases and J 0 bases; bases outside gene matches: 8. Looked up from germline, CDR1 is MNHNS and CDR2 is SASEGT. The length of the CDR3 is 17 residues. CDR3 in DNA: TGTGCCAGCAGTGAAGCGATGGCGGGAGCCTCCTCCTACGAGCAGTACGTC. It yields the protein CASSEAMAGASSYEQYV.

This clone showed up just a few times. V is TRBV27 and J is TRBJ2-3; 9 bases are a match to TRBD1. V lost 2 bases to trimming and J lost 3 bases; unmatched junction nucleotides: 0. This CDR3 region has 14 residues. Germline CDR1 and CDR2: MNHEY and SMNVEV (reference sequence). CDR3 in amino acids: CASSLGTGTDTQYF. CDR3 coding DNA: TGTGCCAGCAGTTTAGGGACAGGGACAGATACGCAGTATTTT.

V and J are TRBV30 and TRBJ2-7, with 15 bases fitting TRBD2. V was pared by 0 bases and J by 6 bases, with 12 bases of the junction left unmatched. Germline CDR1 is GTSNPN and CDR2 is SVGIG (reference sequence). This CDR3 has 18 amino acids. CDR3 bases: TGTGCCTGGAGTGTTATAGGACTAGCGGGAGGGCCGCTGGGCGAGCAGTACTTC. Translation gives CAWSVIGLAGGPLGEQYF.

This chain joins TRBV5-4 and TRBJ2-5; weak D call: TRBD1 (6 bases). CDR3 length: 15 residues. V lost 0 bases to trimming and J lost 1 base, with 10 bases between them. From germline, CDR1 is SGHNT and CDR2 YYREEE (reference sequence). CDR3 bases: TGTGCCAGCAGCTTGGGGGGGACAACCCAAGAGACCCAGTACTTC. This encodes CASSLGGTTQETQYF.

This clone showed up just a few times. This chain connects TRBV30 to TRBJ2-1; 8 nucleotides align to TRBD2. Germline V gene data show CDR1 as GTSNPN and CDR2 as SVGIG (reference sequence). This CDR3 is 12 amino acids long. V was pared by 2 bases and J by 7 bases, with 1 base of the junction left unmatched. Here the CDR3 reads CAWSIAGNEQFF. CDR3 bases: TGTGCCTGGAGTATAGCGGGAAATGAGCAGTTCTTC.

The V and J genes are TRBV19 and TRBJ2-3, with a possible D match to TRBD1 (5 bases). Germline V gene lookup returns CDR1 LNHDA and CDR2 SQIVND (reference sequence). This CDR3 has 15 amino acids. Trimming pared 0 bases from V and 3 bases from J, leaving 10 bases between. The CDR3 region has the DNA TGTGCCAGTAGTATAGAAGGGGCGCGGACAGATACGCAGTATTTT. Translating gives CASSIEGARTDTQYF.

This chain joins TRBV6-6 and TRBJ2-5; 7 positions agree with TRBD1. Per germline, CDR1 MNHNY and CDR2 SVGAGI (reference sequence). J gave up 1 base and V 0 bases, and 5 bases lay outside the gene matches. The CDR3 is made up of 16 amino acids. CDR3 loop: CASSYSGQPFQETQYF. In DNA, the CDR3 is TGTGCCAGCAGTTACTCGGGACAGCCCTTCCAAGAGACCCAGTACTTC.

This clone appeared a few times. This chain links TRBV19 with TRBJ2-1, with TRBD2 matching over 8 bases. Germline loops: CDR1 LNHDA, CDR2 SQIVND (reference sequence). CDR3 length: 15 amino acids. The J segment lost 1 base and the V segment lost 7 bases, leaving 6 bases of the junction unmatched. The CDR3 DNA reads TGTGCCAGTACCCGGGCGGGAGGTTCCTACAATGAGCAGTTCTTC. Translating gives CASTRAGGSYNEQFF. Together with reference TRBV19 and TRBJ2-1, the CDR3 gives the full variable domain: DGGITQSPKYLFRKEGQNVTLSCEQNLNHDAMYWYRQDPGQGLRLIYYSQIVNDFQKGDIAEGYSVSREKKESFPLTVTSAQKNPTAFYLCASTRAGGSYNEQFFGPGTRLTVL.

This CDR3 is CASSLRRGRTYEQYF. CDR3 DNA: TGTGCCAGCAGTTTAAGGCGGGGCCGAACCTACGAGCAGTACTTC. V usage is TRBV28 and J usage is TRBJ2-7, with D possibly being TRBD2 (6 bases). The V end lost 2 bases, the J end lost 2 bases, and 13 bases lay between the germline ends. Per the germline V gene, CDR1 is MDHEN and CDR2 is SYDVKM. This CDR3 has 15 amino acids. Looking up the rest from reference TRBV28 and TRBJ2-7 gives the full variable domain: DVKVTQSSRYLVKRTGEKVFLECVQDMDHENMFWYRQDPGLGLRLIYFSYDVKMKEKGDIPEGYSVSREKKERFSLILESASTNQTSMYLCASSLRRGRTYEQYFGPGTRLTVT.